This TCR beta chain emerged from a study of cytomegalovirus exposure and HLA in healthy donors. Notes on the study in general: Across donors, presence/absence analyses took sequencing depth to be roughly uniform. In vitro confirmation showed a few CMV-associated chains to be CMV antigen specific.

Turning to this clone: The target antigen is unknown.

Primers for the PCR totalled 60 Vbeta and 13 Jbeta. Clones were sequenced by immunoSEQ multiplex PCR, and TCRdb holds only the in-frame ones, with some missing. The data hold roughly 160,000 clones, with roughly 70% observed a single time. These donors, healthy bone marrow donors, were studied. The ends were cut back, 2 bases at V and 8 bases at J, with 15 bases in the middle. The CDR3 runs 14 residues. Germline V gives CDR1 MGHRA, CDR2 YSYEKL. The receptor was derived from a girl between 10 and 17 years old in good health and CMV-seronegative. Sequenced sample: PBMCs. The chain joins TRBV4-1 to TRBJ1-2, with TRBD1 as a possible D gene (5 bases). CDR3 in amino acids: CASSQPRQNPGYTF. CDR3 bases: TGCGCCAGCAGCCAACCTCGACAGAACCCAGGCTACACCTTC.